The 19 T cell receptor beta chains listed next were all sequenced from one sample in a study of control samples from healthy donors and cancer patients. TCRdb keeps only in-frame clones here, not all; method: immunoSEQ multiplex PCR. The table includes about 28,000 clones, 70% to 80% detected once. The sample taken for sequencing was PBMCs. These receptors were collected from a man aged 55 to 70 with head and neck cancer.

The chain employs TRBV7-2 and TRBJ2-4; tentative D call: TRBD1 (5 bases). V dropped 6 bases and J dropped 3 bases, with 18 bases sitting between them. Germline V lookup: CDR1 SGHTA, CDR2 FQGNSA. The CDR3 length is 16 residues. CDR3 in DNA: TGTGCCAGCAGTCCACAGGTCCTATTTAGCAAAAACATTCAGTACTTC. The encoded protein is CASSPQVLFSKNIQYF.

V gene TRBV19 combines with J gene TRBJ1-1; 7 nucleotides line up with TRBD1. Germline CDR1 is LNHDA and CDR2 is SQIVND (reference sequence). This CDR3 comprises 14 residues. J gave up 2 bases and V 7 bases, and 7 bases lay outside the gene matches. The CDR3 loop is CASTRTGVNTEAFF. The CDR3, as DNA: TGTGCCAGTACTAGAACAGGGGTCAACACTGAAGCTTTCTTT.

The chain employs TRBV5-1 and TRBJ2-3; D gene unclear. This CDR3 spans 14 amino acids. V was clipped by 0 bases and J by 2 bases, with 7 bases between them. In germline, CDR1 is SGHRS, CDR2 YFSETQ. The DNA for the CDR3 is TGCGCCAGCAGCTTGGTCGGGTTCACAGATACGCAGTATTTT. Its protein product is CASSLVGFTDTQYF.

This clone has only one observation. The gene calls are TRBV7-3 and TRBJ1-1; D is perhaps TRBD1 (6 bases). Trimming removed 5 bases at V and 2 bases at J, with 18 bases between. CDR1 is SGHTA and CDR2 is FQGTGA in the germline V gene. This CDR3 comprises 16 residues. CDR3 protein: CASSLTPGVPNTEAFF. DNA of the CDR3: TGTGCCAGCAGCCTTACCCCAGGGGTCCCTAACACTGAAGCTTTCTTT. Variable domain in full (rest from reference TRBV7-3 and TRBJ1-1): GAGVSQTPSNKVTEKGKYVELRCDPISGHTALYWYRQSLGQGPEFLIYFQGTGAADDSGLPNDRFFAVRPEGSVSTLKIQRTERGDSAVYLCASSLTPGVPNTEAFFGQGTRLTVV.

This clone was observed a few times. This chain uses TRBV28 with TRBJ2-5, with 8 bases matching TRBD2. The germline CDR1 and CDR2 sequences are MDHEN and SYDVKM. The CDR3 is made up of 14 amino acids. V lost 6 bases, J lost 5 bases, and 8 bases stayed unmatched. Here the CDR3 reads CASSQSGSWETQYF. DNA of the CDR3: TGTGCCAGCAGCCAGAGCGGGAGCTGGGAGACCCAGTACTTC.

The gene calls are TRBV12-5 and TRBJ1-2, with 9 bases lining up with TRBD1. Germline CDR1 reads LGHNT; CDR2 reads FRNRAP. The CDR3 spans 14 residues. V shed 4 bases, J shed 0 bases, and the junction held 0 bases outside the gene matches. CDR3 region: CASGWTGANYGYTF. In nucleotides, the CDR3 is TGTGCTAGTGGTTGGACAGGGGCTAACTATGGCTACACCTTC.

The rearrangement uses TRBV30 and TRBJ2-3; TRBD1 matches 7 bases. The germline CDR1 and CDR2 sequences are GTSNPN and SVGIG (reference sequence). The CDR3 has 17 amino acids. Trimming took 1 base from V and 5 from J; bases not matched to a gene: 15. The chain's CDR3 is CAWSDTGQAFVGDTQYF. The CDR3 nucleotides are TGTGCCTGGAGTGACACCGGACAGGCCTTTGTGGGAGATACGCAGTATTTT. Filled out from reference TRBV30 and TRBJ2-3, the complete variable domain reads SQTIHQWPATLVQPVGSPLSLECTVEGTSNPNLYWYRQAAGRGLQLLFYSVGIGQISSEVPQNLSASRPQDRQFILSSKKLLLSDSGFYLCAWSDTGQAFVGDTQYFGPGTRLTVL.

The chain employs TRBV2 and TRBJ2-3, with 14 bases that match TRBD2. J lost 11 bases, V lost 4 bases, and 5 bases had no gene match. The germline V gene has CDR1 SNHLY and CDR2 FYNNEI. The CDR3 totals 14 residues. The CDR3 loop reads CASSAGLAGAQQYF. CDR3 DNA: TGTGCCAGCAGTGCGGGACTAGCGGGAGCCCAGCAGTATTTT.

This chain uses TRBV6-5 with TRBJ1-1, with D tentatively TRBD1 (5 bases). The germline V gene encodes CDR1 MNHEY and CDR2 SVGAGI. This CDR3 has 15 residues. Trimming removed 2 bases at V and 4 bases at J, with 14 bases between. CDR3 region: CASSYGRRASTEAFF. CDR3 nucleotides: TGTGCCAGCAGTTACGGTCGCAGGGCGAGCACTGAAGCTTTCTTT.

The V and J genes are TRBV28 and TRBJ2-7; the D gene could be TRBD1 or TRBD2 (5 bases each). This CDR3 has 16 amino acids. Germline V CDR1 and CDR2: MDHEN, SYDVKM. Between the trimmed V and J ends, which lost 5 bases and 2 bases, there was a span of 19 bases. The CDR3 sequence: CASSPVGAWRAYEQYF. In DNA, the CDR3 is TGTGCCAGCAGTCCCGTCGGGGCTTGGCGGGCCTACGAGCAGTACTTC. Based on the CDR3 plus reference TRBV28 and TRBJ2-7, the full variable domain is DVKVTQSSRYLVKRTGEKVFLECVQDMDHENMFWYRQDPGLGLRLIYFSYDVKMKEKGDIPEGYSVSREKKERFSLILESASTNQTSMYLCASSPVGAWRAYEQYFGPGTRLTVT.

This chain uses TRBV6-5 with TRBJ2-1, with D possibly matching TRBD2 (6 bases). The CDR3 totals 15 residues. Germline assignment: CDR1 MNHEY and CDR2 SVGAGI. V was pared by 4 bases and J by 0 bases, with 10 bases between. CDR3 in amino acids: CASSLAESSYNEQFF. CDR3 coding DNA: TGTGCCAGCAGTTTAGCGGAAAGCTCCTACAATGAGCAGTTCTTC.

This clone was observed a handful of times. The gene calls are TRBV7-9 and TRBJ2-1, with 8 positions matching TRBD2. CDR3 length equals 14 residues. Germline V gene lookup returns CDR1 SEHNR and CDR2 FQNEAQ (reference sequence). The V gene end was trimmed by 5 bases and the J gene end by 5 bases; junction bases not matched to a gene: 5. CDR3 DNA: TGTGCCAGCAGCATGACTAGCGACCACAATGAGCAGTTCTTC. This gives the protein CASSMTSDHNEQFF.

The chain has TRBV2 and TRBJ1-1, with D uncertain. Trimming took off 3 bases at V and 4 bases at J, with 18 bases between the two ends. The CDR3 consists of 16 residues. Germline V gene sequence: CDR1 SNHLY, CDR2 FYNNEI. The CDR3 region is CASSDRGGQKGTEAFF. CDR3 DNA: TGTGCCAGCAGTGATCGTGGAGGTCAAAAGGGCACTGAAGCTTTCTTT. The full variable domain, in which reference TRBV2 and TRBJ1-1 provide the parts outside the CDR3, is EPEVTQTPSHQVTQMGQEVILRCVPISNHLYFYWYRQILGQKVEFLVSFYNNEISEKSEIFDDQFSVERPDGSNFTLKIRSTKLEDSAMYFCASSDRGGQKGTEAFFGQGTRLTVV.

The gene calls are TRBV6-2 or TRBV6-3 and TRBJ2-3; 10 bases are a match to TRBD2. Germline V gene data show CDR1 as MNHEY and CDR2 as SVGEGT. This CDR3 comprises 17 residues. The ends lost 0 bases at V and 2 bases at J; junction bases unmatched: 5. The CDR3 spells CASSYSTTSGNTDTQYF. The CDR3, as DNA: TGTGCCAGCAGTTACTCGACCACTAGCGGGAACACAGATACGCAGTATTTT.

The chain employs TRBV7-2 and TRBJ1-6, with unresolved D. Trimming took 2 bases from V and 13 from J, leaving 18 bases between them. The CDR3 length is 15 residues. In germline, CDR1 is SGHTA, CDR2 FQGNSA. CDR3 bases: TGTGCCAGCAGCTTAAGTGGTCCCACCGCGGTTCCCCTCCACTTT. It is translated as CASSLSGPTAVPLHF.

The chain combines TRBV5-1 with TRBJ1-4; D call uncertain. Germline CDR1 SGHRS, CDR2 YFSETQ. Trimming removed 1 base at V and 0 bases at J, with 7 bases between. The CDR3 length is 15 residues. The DNA for the CDR3 is TGCGCCAGCAGCTTGCCCCACCCAACTAATGAAAAACTGTTTTTT. It is translated as CASSLPHPTNEKLFF.

A few counts support this clone. The chain is built from TRBV6-2 or TRBV6-3 and TRBJ1-1, with D possibly TRBD1 on 6 matching bases. Trimming took 0 bases from V and 5 from J, leaving 10 bases between them. CDR3 length equals 14 residues. Germline CDR1 MNHEY, CDR2 SVGEGT. The CDR3 here is CASSYSWGRTEAFF. DNA of the CDR3: TGTGCCAGCAGTTACTCTTGGGGGCGGACTGAAGCTTTCTTT.

The chain carries TRBV19 and TRBJ2-2; no firm D call. Trimming removed 0 bases at V and 11 bases at J, with 10 bases between. This CDR3 region has 13 residues. CDR1 and CDR2 from the germline V gene are LNHDA and SQIVND (reference sequence). The CDR3: CASSIDQARELFF. As DNA, the CDR3 is TGTGCCAGTAGTATAGATCAGGCCCGAGAGCTGTTTTTT.

The chain links TRBV28 to TRBJ2-5; 11 bases match TRBD1. Germline CDR1 reads MDHEN; CDR2 reads SYDVKM. V lost 5 bases to trimming and J lost 5 bases; unmatched junction nucleotides: 13. This CDR3 region has 17 residues. The CDR3 protein is CASSGPRTGGFRETQYF. The CDR3, as DNA: TGTGCCAGCAGTGGCCCCCGGACAGGGGGCTTTAGGGAGACCCAGTACTTC.